Sequencing of this T cell receptor (beta chain) was carried out in a study of blood T cell repertoires in COVID-19. Study at large: PBMCs, B-cell-depleted T cells, or T cells provided the cDNA or gDNA that made up the material.

The data were produced by immunoSEQ multiplex PCR, yet TCRdb's version contains in-frame clones alone and is incomplete. Found here are 200,000 to 250,000 clones, about four fifths of them singletons; the top ten hold about 3.8%. This CDR3 has 14 residues. CDR1 MNHEY and CDR2 SVGAGI come from the germline V gene. The V segment lost 6 bases and the J segment 1 base; nucleotides outside the gene matches: 4. The sequencing input was peripheral blood. This chain connects TRBV6-5 to TRBJ1-1; 8 bases line up with TRBD1. This clonotype originated in an elderly woman with acute or convalescent COVID-19. The CDR3 DNA is TGTGCCAGCAGACCCGGACAGGGGAACACTGAAGCTTTCTTT. It yields the protein CASRPGQGNTEAFF.